The rows below give T cell receptor beta chains drawn from one sample of a study of T cells in Graves' hyperthyroidism and ophthalmopathy. TCRdb redid the calling of the multiplex PCR reads with MiXCR, one entry per CDR3 protein. The data show more than 550,000 distinct CDR3 sequences, 40% to 55% seen once. Sequencing was done on a sample of peripheral blood or thyroid tissue (not recorded which). The receptors come from an adult man with Graves' disease, either hyperthyroidism or ophthalmopathy (not recorded which). Both conserved end residues are part of each CDR3. The order of the fields is D gene, V gene, J gene, clone size, CDR3 protein. A D gene is named only where the DNA matches it firmly. A row's size may be missing; if present it is once, few, many or a size class.

-	TRBV20-1	TRBJ2-6	few	CSARERVSSSGANVLTF
-	TRBV7-2	TRBJ2-2	-	CASSRGGKNTGELFF
-	TRBV15	TRBJ2-7	-	CATSRGGGPGSYEQYF
-	TRBV7-2	TRBJ1-5	-	CASSLNEGQPQHF
TRBD1	TRBV25-1	TRBJ1-6	-	CASSSTRGLNSPLHF
TRBD1	TRBV7-9	TRBJ1-1	-	CASSWIRGDTEAFF
-	TRBV20-1	TRBJ2-3	-	CSAIGGGRTDTQYF
TRBD2	TRBV5-1	TRBJ2-7	-	CASSLGLAGESSYEQYF
-	TRBV11-2	TRBJ1-4	-	CASSPTTVPNEKLFF
TRBD1	TRBV5-1	TRBJ2-5	-	CASSHSGQGQETQYF
-	TRBV20-1	TRBJ1-6	-	CSAGDSPLHF
-	TRBV29-1	TRBJ1-2	-	CSVEMGDTNYGYTF
TRBD1	TRBV7-9	TRBJ1-2	few	CASSLGRTGDYGYTF
-	TRBV6-5	TRBJ2-7	-	CASSWGAGELLYEQYF
-	TRBV12-3/TRBV12-4	TRBJ1-1	-	CASSVNRDPARAFF
TRBD2	TRBV7-9	TRBJ2-7	few	CASRLRGDRSYEQYF
-	TRBV24-1	TRBJ1-2	few	CATSVGGTGRRGEYGYTF
TRBD1	TRBV7-9	TRBJ1-3	-	CASSSTGGPPIYF
-	TRBV7-2	TRBJ1-1	many	CASSIQRTVNTEAFF
-	TRBV20-1	TRBJ1-4	many	CSAMAVDEKLFF
-	TRBV29-1	TRBJ2-5	-	CSSSGADWQAQYF
-	TRBV7-8	TRBJ1-5	many	CASIPGRYSSNQPQHF
-	TRBV20-1	TRBJ2-5	many	CSARQGGGQETQYF
-	TRBV15	TRBJ1-1	few	CATSPRGGFSNTEAFF
-	TRBV10-3	TRBJ1-4	few	CASSGDRRSGNEKLFF
-	TRBV3-1	TRBJ2-7	-	CASSQRQTGEQYF
-	TRBV12-3/TRBV12-4	TRBJ1-3	-	CASMERPSGNTIYF
-	TRBV7-6	TRBJ2-5	many	CASSLPGSQETQYF
TRBD1	TRBV6-5	TRBJ1-2	-	CASSPLQGARVPHGYTF
-	TRBV5-1	TRBJ1-3	-	CASSLGSPGLSGNTVYF
-	TRBV10-3	TRBJ2-6	-	CAISSDSSGANVLTF
-	TRBV9	TRBJ2-5	-	CASSARTVQETQYF
-	TRBV15	TRBJ1-1	once	CATSRGLANTEAFF
TRBD2	TRBV7-9	TRBJ2-7	once	CASSLVAGTMNEQYF
TRBD1	TRBV5-1	TRBJ1-2	few	CASSFETDRAAGYTF
-	TRBV5-1	TRBJ1-1	-	CASSLDGGRFMNTEAFF
TRBD1	TRBV11-3	TRBJ1-4	few	CATKEGAGEKLFF
-	TRBV7-8	TRBJ2-3	-	CASSLSGEADTQYF
TRBD2	TRBV20-1	TRBJ2-5	few	CSAPPAKGGRGETQYF
-	TRBV20-1	TRBJ1-5	few	CSAIETASQPQHF
-	TRBV9	TRBJ1-4	few	CASSVTVGTNEKLFF
-	TRBV25-1	TRBJ1-4	-	CASIGDRGEKLFF
TRBD1	TRBV29-1	TRBJ1-1	-	CSVGAGTGREKAFF
-	TRBV5-1	TRBJ2-7	-	CASSFITRSYEQYF
-	TRBV7-9	TRBJ2-7	-	CAWSGGLALTYEQYF
-	TRBV9	TRBJ1-4	many	CASSVEPGANEKLFF
-	TRBV29-1	TRBJ1-2	many	CSADSGYTF
-	TRBV29-1	TRBJ2-5	-	CSVETGSETQYF
TRBD1	TRBV7-9	TRBJ1-1	many	CASSLETGSDKDTEAFF
TRBD2	TRBV7-2	TRBJ2-5	-	CASSDSSSGGYQGTQYF
TRBD1	TRBV7-9	TRBJ1-6	many	CASSFGTGSPLHF
TRBD1	TRBV5-1	TRBJ1-2	-	CASSQSPGQSYGYTF
TRBD1	TRBV7-8	TRBJ1-3	-	CASSLWQGETIYF
-	TRBV7-9	TRBJ2-7	many	CASSYGRPLDEQYF